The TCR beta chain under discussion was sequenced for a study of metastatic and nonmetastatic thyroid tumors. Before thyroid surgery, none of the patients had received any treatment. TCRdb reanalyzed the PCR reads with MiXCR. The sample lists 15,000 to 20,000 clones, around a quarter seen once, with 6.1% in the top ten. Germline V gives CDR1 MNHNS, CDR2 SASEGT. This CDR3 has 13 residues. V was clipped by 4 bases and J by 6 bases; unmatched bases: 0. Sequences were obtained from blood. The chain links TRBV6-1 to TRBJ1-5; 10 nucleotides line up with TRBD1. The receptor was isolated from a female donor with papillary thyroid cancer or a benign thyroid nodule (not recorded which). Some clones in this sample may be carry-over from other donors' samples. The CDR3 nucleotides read TGTGCCAGCAGTGGGGACAGGGGTCAGCCCCAGCATTTT. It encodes CASSGDRGQPQHF.